The 25 T cell receptor beta chains below come from one sample, sequenced in a study of T cells in Graves' hyperthyroidism and ophthalmopathy. Amplification of TCR beta CDR3 regions was performed using RNA transcripts as template. Primed by the HTBI set, a first-round RT-PCR was run on the TCR CDR3. TCRdb re-called the multiplex PCR reads with MiXCR, one entry per CDR3 protein. The sample lists 640,000 or so distinct CDR3 sequences; under 15% were seen once. Sequenced material: blood. Source of these receptors: a woman aged 40 to 50 with Graves' ophthalmopathy.

This clonotype occurred many times. The V and J genes are TRBV20-1 and TRBJ2-7; D possibly corresponds to TRBD1 (6 bases). Trimming left V 0 bases short and J 3 bases short, with 18 bases between. The CDR3 covers 16 residues. CDR1 DFQATT and CDR2 SNEGSKA come from the germline V gene (reference sequence). CDR3 nucleotide sequence: TGCAGTGCTAGAGATAAGGCACAGGGAAGTCACTACGAGCAGTACTTC. It is translated as CSARDKAQGSHYEQYF.

This clonotype has a count of ten or more. This chain uses TRBV29-1 with TRBJ2-2, with a tentative D call TRBD1 (5 bases). Germline lookup yields CDR1 SQVTM and CDR2 ANQGSEA. Trimming took off 5 bases at V and 6 bases at J, with 13 bases between the two ends. The CDR3 contains 13 residues. The CDR3 sequence: CSVFPGRAGELFF. Written as DNA, the CDR3 is TGCAGCGTTTTCCCAGGGCGTGCCGGGGAGCTGTTTTTT.

This clonotype was seen more than once but under ten times. CDR3 in amino acids: CSANGLAAYEQYF. For the CDR3, the DNA is TGCAGTGCTAATGGACTAGCGGCCTACGAGCAGTACTTC. V and J are TRBV20-1 and TRBJ2-7; 10 bases agree with TRBD2. The CDR3 extends over 13 amino acids. CDR1 DFQATT and CDR2 SNEGSKA come from the germline V gene (reference sequence). The J segment lost 2 bases and the V segment lost 4 bases, leaving 2 bases of the junction unmatched.

A few counts support this clonotype. The rearrangement uses TRBV11-2 and TRBJ2-2; the D is unclear. This CDR3 region has 15 residues. Trimming left V 0 bases short and J 5 bases short, with 10 bases between. The germline V gene encodes CDR1 SGHAT and CDR2 FQNNGV. In DNA, the CDR3 is TGTGCCAGCAGCTTAGAGTCCTCGGCGACCGGGGAGCTGTTTTTT. It codes for CASSLESSATGELFF.

This clonotype occurred many times. This sequence joins TRBV10-3 and TRBJ2-7; the D gene is possibly TRBD2 (6 bases). Germline V gene sequence: CDR1 ENHRY, CDR2 SYGVKD. This CDR3 is built from 14 residues. Trimming removed 0 bases from V and 2 bases from J, with 8 bases in between. CDR3 loop: CAISESGGTYEQYF. CDR3 bases: TGTGCCATCAGTGAGTCGGGGGGAACCTACGAGCAGTACTTC.

There are many counts of this clonotype. The J gene is TRBJ2-2, the V gene TRBV7-3; D is ambiguous. Trimming took 5 bases from V and 4 from J, leaving 14 bases between them. The CDR3 has 15 residues. Germline loops: CDR1 SGHTA, CDR2 FQGTGA. The CDR3 region is CASSPGLFGTGELFF. CDR3 nucleotide sequence: TGTGCCAGCAGCCCGGGCCTCTTCGGCACCGGGGAGCTGTTTTTT.

This clonotype came up many times. The chain employs TRBV7-8 and TRBJ2-7; D uncertain. Germline CDR1 is SGHVS and CDR2 is FQNEAQ. The CDR3 sequence is 13 residues long. Deletions cut 4 bases from V and 3 bases from J, with 10 bases between. The CDR3, as DNA: TGTGCCAGCAGCTCCGGACGGCGCTACGAGCAGTACTTC. Amino acid sequence: CASSSGRRYEQYF. The full variable domain, in which reference TRBV7-8 and TRBJ2-7 provide the parts outside the CDR3, is GAGVSQSPRYKVAKRGQDVALRCDPISGHVSLFWYQQALGQGPEFLTYFQNEAQLDKSGLPSDRFFAERPEGSVSTLKIQRTQQEDSAVYLCASSSGRRYEQYFGPGTRLTVT.

This clonotype was recorded at least ten times. The CDR3 reads CASSEGQGGWYGYTF. The CDR3 DNA follows: TGTGCCAGCAGTGAAGGACAGGGAGGTTGGTATGGCTACACCTTC. The chain couples TRBV6-1 to TRBJ1-2, with 7 bases fitting TRBD1. The trim removed 1 base at V and 5 bases at J, leaving 7 bases unmatched. This CDR3 is 15 amino acids long. Germline CDR1 MNHNS, CDR2 SASEGT.

This clonotype has at least ten counts. Here the CDR3 reads CASSLGFREGETQYF. CDR3 bases: TGTGCCAGCAGCTTAGGATTCAGGGAGGGGGAGACCCAGTACTTC. This chain connects TRBV7-8 to TRBJ2-5, with 7 nucleotides matching TRBD2. The CDR3 has 15 amino acids. The germline gives CDR1 SGHVS, CDR2 FQNEAQ. The V segment lost 1 base and the J segment 5 bases; nucleotides outside the gene matches: 7. Based on the CDR3 plus reference TRBV7-8 and TRBJ2-5, the full variable domain is GAGVSQSPRYKVAKRGQDVALRCDPISGHVSLFWYQQALGQGPEFLTYFQNEAQLDKSGLPSDRFFAERPEGSVSTLKIQRTQQEDSAVYLCASSLGFREGETQYFGPGTRLLVL.

This clonotype appeared many times. This chain links TRBV25-1 with TRBJ1-1; no definite D call. This CDR3 comprises 14 residues. V lost 8 bases, J lost 0 bases, and 13 bases lay in between. Germline CDR1 reads MGHDK; CDR2 reads SYGVNS. The CDR3 coding sequence is TGTGCCAGCTTACAGCCAAGGATGAACACTGAAGCTTTCTTT. It yields the protein CASLQPRMNTEAFF.

This clonotype was detected ten times or more. The chain employs TRBV6-2 or TRBV6-3 and TRBJ1-1; 9 bases are a match to TRBD1. The trim removed 6 bases at V and 5 bases at J, leaving 7 bases unmatched. The CDR3 runs 14 residues. Looked up from germline, CDR1 is MNHEY and CDR2 is SVGEGT. The CDR3 DNA reads as TGTGCCAGCAGCCCACAGGGGGCAGTTACTGAAGCTTTCTTT. This codes for CASSPQGAVTEAFF.

The chain couples TRBV20-1 to TRBJ2-5, with 9 bases that match TRBD1. J lost 4 bases, V lost 1 base, and 4 bases had no gene match. CDR1 DFQATT and CDR2 SNEGSKA come from the germline V gene (reference sequence). The CDR3 is 14 amino acids. This CDR3 is CSARVGTGLETQYF. The CDR3 DNA follows: TGCAGTGCTAGAGTAGGGACAGGGTTAGAGACCCAGTACTTC.

This clonotype was observed many times. V and J are TRBV12-3 or TRBV12-4 and TRBJ1-3; D remains ambiguous. V was shortened by 6 bases and J by 2 bases, with 8 bases between the two germline ends. CDR3 size: 13 residues. CDR3 amino acids: CASSPWTGNTIYF. The CDR3 DNA sequence: TGTGCCAGCAGCCCTTGGACTGGAAACACCATATATTTT.

This clonotype was observed at least ten times. The chain has TRBV19 and TRBJ2-5, with D hard to call. V lost 2 bases to trimming and J lost 3 bases, with 7 bases between them. This CDR3 spans 13 amino acids. Germline V lookup: CDR1 LNHDA, CDR2 SQIVND (reference sequence). The CDR3 DNA is TGTGCCAGTAGTATACTGGTCGAAGAGACCCAGTACTTC. Its protein product is CASSILVEETQYF.

The J gene is TRBJ1-5, the V gene TRBV30; possible D gene TRBD1, 6 bases. V was cut by 4 bases and J by 7 bases, with 14 bases left in between. The CDR3 covers 13 residues. CDR1 is GTSNPN, CDR2 SVGIG, per germline (reference sequence). In nucleotides, the CDR3 is TGTGCCTGGATGGGGGCCCAAGGACAGCCCCAGCATTTT. It translates to CAWMGAQGQPQHF.

This clonotype was detected ten times or more. V gene TRBV19 combines with J gene TRBJ1-1; TRBD1 might be the D (5 bases). The CDR3 has 12 residues. V was clipped by 9 bases and J by 2 bases, with 10 bases between them. Per the germline V gene, CDR1 is LNHDA and CDR2 is SQIVND (reference sequence). The CDR3 sequence is CASQGDNTEAFF. The CDR3, as DNA: TGTGCCAGCCAGGGAGACAACACTGAAGCTTTCTTT. Full variable domain (rest looked up from reference TRBV19 and TRBJ1-1): DGGITQSPKYLFRKEGQNVTLSCEQNLNHDAMYWYRQDPGQGLRLIYYSQIVNDFQKGDIAEGYSVSREKKESFPLTVTSAQKNPTAFYLCASQGDNTEAFFGQGTRLTVV.

This clonotype was detected many times. This chain uses TRBV15 with TRBJ1-5; 7 nucleotides line up with TRBD1. CDR1 is LNHNV and CDR2 is YYDKDF in the germline V gene (reference sequence). The CDR3 totals 15 residues. V lost 4 bases to trimming and J lost 0 bases; unmatched junction nucleotides: 3. CDR3 sequence: CATSKQGSSNQPQHF. CDR3 nucleotides: TGTGCCACCAGCAAACAGGGGAGTAGCAATCAGCCCCAGCATTTT.

The chain carries TRBV19 and TRBJ2-2, with 11 bases fitting TRBD1. The CDR3 extends over 17 amino acids. The V segment lost 1 base and the J segment 9 bases; nucleotides outside the gene matches: 10. Germline-derived CDR1 and CDR2 are LNHDA and SQIVND (reference sequence). The CDR3, as DNA: TGTGCCAGTAGTATAGTTTGGACAGGGGGCCGATCATGGGAGCTGTTTTTT. This sequence encodes CASSIVWTGGRSWELFF. The full variable domain, in which reference TRBV19 and TRBJ2-2 provide the parts outside the CDR3, is DGGITQSPKYLFRKEGQNVTLSCEQNLNHDAMYWYRQDPGQGLRLIYYSQIVNDFQKGDIAEGYSVSREKKESFPLTVTSAQKNPTAFYLCASSIVWTGGRSWELFFGEGSRLTVL.

In this sample, this clonotype turned up many times. This chain links TRBV6-2 or TRBV6-3 with TRBJ2-7; TRBD1 aligns across 8 bases. J was trimmed by 3 bases and V by 6 bases; bases with no gene match: 7. CDR3 length: 14 residues. Per the germline V gene, CDR1 is MNHEY and CDR2 is SVGEGT. CDR3 residues: CASSVPGQDYEQYF. Here the CDR3 DNA reads TGTGCCAGCAGCGTACCGGGACAGGACTACGAGCAGTACTTC.

As concerns this clonotype: A much larger clone lies one base from this, so it may be a read error. The rearrangement joins TRBV7-2 to TRBJ1-6, with D uncertain. V was cut by 5 bases and J by 5 bases, with 4 bases left in between. CDR1 is SGHTA, CDR2 FQGNSA, per germline. There are 12 residues in the CDR3. This CDR3 is CASSINNSPLHF. The CDR3 DNA sequence: TGTGCCAGCAGCATAAATAATTCACCCCTCCACTTT.

The table lists this clonotype with many counts. The rearrangement links TRBV7-2 to TRBJ1-1, with D possibly being TRBD1 (6 bases). The germline V gene encodes CDR1 SGHTA and CDR2 FQGNSA. The ends were cut back, 8 bases at V and 0 bases at J, with 13 bases in the middle. This CDR3 comprises 14 residues. The chain's CDR3 is CASSGEALNTEAFF. The CDR3 bases are TGTGCCAGCTCAGGGGAGGCCTTGAACACTGAAGCTTTCTTT.

This clonotype was counted many times. The gene calls are TRBV7-2 and TRBJ2-2; D uncertain. V was trimmed by 2 bases and J by 4 bases, leaving 5 bases between them. The CDR3 is 13 amino acids. Germline lookup yields CDR1 SGHTA and CDR2 FQGNSA. CDR3 in DNA: TGTGCCAGCAGCTTAAGGCCCACCGGGGAGCTGTTTTTT. Protein sequence: CASSLRPTGELFF.

This clonotype was detected many times. Here the CDR3 reads CASSPGWYGYTF. CDR3 DNA sequence: TGTGCCAGCAGTCCAGGGTGGTATGGCTACACCTTC. The chain joins TRBV27 to TRBJ1-2, with D perhaps matching TRBD1 (5 bases). The germline V gene has CDR1 MNHEY and CDR2 SMNVEV (reference sequence). The CDR3 is 12 amino acids. V was cut by 5 bases and J by 5 bases, with 9 bases left in between.

This clonotype was seen repeatedly, ten times or more. V usage is TRBV2 and J usage is TRBJ1-3; D is uncertain. Germline V lookup: CDR1 SNHLY, CDR2 FYNNEI. This CDR3 comprises 15 residues. Trimming cost V 7 bases and J 3 bases, with 16 bases left between them. CDR3 nucleotide sequence: TGTGCCAGCACGGGCAGTTCCTTCGGTGGAAACACCATATATTTT. Its protein is CASTGSSFGGNTIYF.

This clonotype was seen a few times. The genes are TRBV10-3 and TRBJ2-7; a weak D match, TRBD2 (6 bases). Germline CDR1 and CDR2: ENHRY and SYGVKD. Trimming removed 6 bases from V and 2 bases from J, with 8 bases in between. The CDR3 loop spans 12 amino acids. This CDR3 is CAIREGTYEQYF. CDR3 DNA: TGTGCCATCAGGGAGGGAACCTACGAGCAGTACTTC.